This T cell receptor beta chain was identified in a study of cytomegalovirus exposure and HLA in healthy donors. Comment on this clone: Its antigen is still unknown.

Separation from the roughly 680-subject first cohort characterized the approximately 120-subject validation cohort, to which the donors belonged. Clones were read by immunoSEQ multiplex PCR, and TCRdb kept only the in-frame ones, dropping some. Counted here are about 180,000 clones, approximately 86% occurring once; the ten biggest clones make up less than 3.5%. The germline V gene encodes CDR1 ENHRY and CDR2 SYGVKD. The CDR3 consists of 15 residues. V was clipped by 2 bases and J by 7 bases, with 17 bases between them. Study results and caveats: CMV antigen specificity was confirmed in vitro for a few CMV-associated chains. One later analysis, an examination of the 90 to 150 validation repertoires, found that first-cohort TCR clusters tended to co-occur in them.

The chain has TRBV10-3 and TRBJ2-5; maybe TRBD1 (7 bases). The clonotype originates from a man aged 18 to 30 in good health and CMV-seropositive. Source material: PBMCs. CDR3 loop: CAISEPPGGIGTQYF. The CDR3 DNA sequence: TGTGCCATCAGTGAGCCACCAGGGGGGATTGGGACCCAGTACTTC.